This TCR beta chain was documented in a study of cytomegalovirus exposure and HLA in healthy donors. Study-level points and caveats: TCR beta chains numbering under 200 were designated cytomegalovirus-associated.

CDR1 is LNHDA and CDR2 is SQIVND in the germline V gene (reference sequence). This CDR3 region has 15 residues. Each donor was healthy, and each was a bone marrow donor. Of note for this clone: Its antigen is not identified. One end of the junction fails to match germline, which may point to a read error. Distinct nucleotide sequences in the sample also encode this CDR3.

PCR involved 60 Vbeta and 13 Jbeta primers. Profiled with immunoSEQ multiplex PCR; TCRdb holds only in-frame clones, not every one. There are roughly 78,000 clones in the sample, with 0.83% held by the top ten. The V and J genes are TRBV19 and TRBJ1-6; the match to TRBD1 covers 8 bases. What was sequenced was PBMCs. This clonotype was obtained from a boy between 5 and 17 years old in good health and CMV-seronegative. The CDR3 region is CASSIVAGGGSPLHF. CDR3 in DNA: TGTGCCAGTAGTATAGTGGCAGGGGGCGGGTCACCCCTACACTTT.